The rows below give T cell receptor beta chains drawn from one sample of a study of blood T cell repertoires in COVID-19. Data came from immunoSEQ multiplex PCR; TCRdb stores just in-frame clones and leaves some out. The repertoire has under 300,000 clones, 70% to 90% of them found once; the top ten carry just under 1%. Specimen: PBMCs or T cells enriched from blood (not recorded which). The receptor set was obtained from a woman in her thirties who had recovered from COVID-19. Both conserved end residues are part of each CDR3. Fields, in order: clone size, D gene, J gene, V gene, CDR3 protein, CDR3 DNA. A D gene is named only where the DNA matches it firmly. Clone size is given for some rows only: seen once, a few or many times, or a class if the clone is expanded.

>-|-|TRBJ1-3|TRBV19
CARPGVPCLLSGNTIYF
TGTGCCAGGCCAGGTGTTCCCTGTCTCCTCTCTGGAAACACCATATATTTT
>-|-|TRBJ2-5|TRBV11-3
CASSFDGQQETQYF
TGTGCCAGCAGCTTCGATGGACAACAAGAGACCCAGTACTTC
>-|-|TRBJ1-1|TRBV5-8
CASSLVGGSTEAFF
TGTGCCAGCAGCTTGGTAGGAGGGTCCACTGAAGCTTTCTTT
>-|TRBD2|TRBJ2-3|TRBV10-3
CATGTSGTDTQYF
TGTGCCACAGGGACTAGTGGTACAGATACGCAGTATTTT
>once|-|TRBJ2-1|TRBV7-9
CASSLTRAPNEQFF
TGTGCCAGCAGCTTAACGCGGGCCCCCAATGAGCAGTTCTTC
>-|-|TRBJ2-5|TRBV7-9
CASSSSWDTKYQETQYF
TGTGCCAGCAGCTCCTCGTGGGACACAAAGTACCAAGAGACCCAGTACTTC
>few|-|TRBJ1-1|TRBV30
CAWSPPEAFF
TGTGCCTGGAGCCCTCCTGAAGCTTTCTTT
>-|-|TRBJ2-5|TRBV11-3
CASSWGVSQYF
TGTGCCAGCAGCTGGGGAGTGTCCCAGTACTTC
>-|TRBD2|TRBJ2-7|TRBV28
CASSRPAGGLYEQYF
TGTGCCAGCAGCCGACCAGCGGGAGGTCTCTACGAGCAGTACTTC
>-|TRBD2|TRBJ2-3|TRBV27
CASNPRLAEEDTQYF
TGTGCCAGCAATCCCAGACTAGCGGAGGAAGATACGCAGTATTTT
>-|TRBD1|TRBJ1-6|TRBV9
CASSVLDRGLSPLHF
TGTGCCAGCAGCGTACTGGACAGGGGGCTGTCACCCCTCCACTTT
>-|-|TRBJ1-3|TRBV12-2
CASRWASGNTIYF
-
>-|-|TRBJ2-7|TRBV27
CASSSGLKTYEQYF
TGTGCCAGCAGTTCCGGACTTAAGACCTACGAGCAGTACTTC
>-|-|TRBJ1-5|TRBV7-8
CASSLRRVGSSNQPQHF
TGTGCCAGCAGCTTACGGAGGGTGGGGTCGAGCAATCAGCCCCAGCATTTT
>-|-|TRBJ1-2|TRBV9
CASSSGDSYGYTF
TGTGCCAGCAGCTCAGGCGACAGCTATGGCTACACCTTC
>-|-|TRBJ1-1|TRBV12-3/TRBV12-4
CASSLGSGGAFF
TGTGCCAGCAGTTTAGGCTCCGGGGGAGCTTTCTTT
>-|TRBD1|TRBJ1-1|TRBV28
CASSSLWTGRNAFF
TGTGCCAGCAGTTCCCTATGGACAGGGCGTAATGCTTTCTTT
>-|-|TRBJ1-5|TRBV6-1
CASSDFRNQPQHF
TGTGCCAGCAGTGATTTCAGGAATCAGCCCCAGCATTTT
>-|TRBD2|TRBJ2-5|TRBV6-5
CASTQGRGGETQYF
TGTGCCAGCACCCAAGGGAGGGGTGGGGAGACCCAGTACTTC
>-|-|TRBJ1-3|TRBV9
CASSPRGGGSGNTIYF
TGTGCCAGCAGCCCAAGAGGGGGGGGCTCGGGAAACACCATATATTTT
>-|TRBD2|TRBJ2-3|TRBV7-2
CASSWSGVTDTQYF
TGTGCCAGCAGCTGGAGCGGGGTCACAGATACGCAGTATTTT
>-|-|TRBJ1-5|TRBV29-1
CSVESPDQPQHF
TGCAGCGTTGAGTCCCCGGATCAGCCCCAGCATTTT